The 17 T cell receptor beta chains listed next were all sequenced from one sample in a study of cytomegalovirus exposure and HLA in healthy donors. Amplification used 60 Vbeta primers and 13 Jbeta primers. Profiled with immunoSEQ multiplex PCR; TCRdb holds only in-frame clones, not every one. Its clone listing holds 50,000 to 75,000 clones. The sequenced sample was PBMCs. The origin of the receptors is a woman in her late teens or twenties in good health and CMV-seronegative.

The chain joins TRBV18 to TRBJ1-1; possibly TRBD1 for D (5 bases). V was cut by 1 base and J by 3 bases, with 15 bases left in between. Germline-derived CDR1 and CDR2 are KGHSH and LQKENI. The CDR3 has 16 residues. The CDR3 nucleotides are TGTGCCAGCTCACCACGAAGGTCAGGGAGGGACACTGAAGCTTTCTTT. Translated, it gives CASSPRRSGRDTEAFF.

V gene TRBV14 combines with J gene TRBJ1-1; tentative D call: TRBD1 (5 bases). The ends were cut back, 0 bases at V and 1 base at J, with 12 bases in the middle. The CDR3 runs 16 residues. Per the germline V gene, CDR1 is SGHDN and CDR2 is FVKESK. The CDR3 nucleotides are TGTGCCAGCAGCCAAGATAAAGGGGTTTGGAACACTGAAGCTTTCTTT. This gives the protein CASSQDKGVWNTEAFF.

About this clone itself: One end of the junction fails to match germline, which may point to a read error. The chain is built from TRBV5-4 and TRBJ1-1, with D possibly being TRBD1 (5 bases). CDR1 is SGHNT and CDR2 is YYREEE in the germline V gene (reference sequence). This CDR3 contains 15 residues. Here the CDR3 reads CASSLPPTDNTEAFF. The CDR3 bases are TGTGCTAGCAGCTTGCCCCCGACAGATAACACTGAAGCTTTCTTT.

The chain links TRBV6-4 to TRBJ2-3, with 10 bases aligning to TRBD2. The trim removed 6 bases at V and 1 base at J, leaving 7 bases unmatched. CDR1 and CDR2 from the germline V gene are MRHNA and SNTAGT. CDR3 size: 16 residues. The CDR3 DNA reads TGTGCCAGCAGCCCCGCTAGCGGGAGTGGCACAGATACGCAGTATTTT. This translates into CASSPASGSGTDTQYF.

As DNA, the CDR3 is TGTGCCAGCAGCTCAGCGGGGGGCGTCACCGGGGAGCTGTTTTTT. Translation: CASSSAGGVTGELFF. The rearrangement links TRBV7-3 to TRBJ2-2; 9 bases map to TRBD2. The V and J ends lost 4 bases and 4 bases, in that order; junction bases with no gene match: 4. The CDR3 has 15 amino acids. Germline values: CDR1 SGHTA, CDR2 FQGTGA. The whole variable domain, remainder taken from reference TRBV7-3 and TRBJ2-2, is GAGVSQTPSNKVTEKGKYVELRCDPISGHTALYWYRQSLGQGPEFLIYFQGTGAADDSGLPNDRFFAVRPEGSVSTLKIQRTERGDSAVYLCASSSAGGVTGELFFGEGSRLTVL.

This CDR3 reads CASSLDRARNSPLHF. DNA for the CDR3: TGTGCCAGCAGTCTAGACAGGGCGAGGAATTCACCCCTCCACTTT. The rearrangement links TRBV6-6 to TRBJ1-6; the match to TRBD1 covers 7 bases. Germline values: CDR1 MNHNY, CDR2 SVGAGI (reference sequence). V shed 5 bases and J 7 bases; nucleotides not matched to a gene: 8. The CDR3 sequence is 15 residues long.

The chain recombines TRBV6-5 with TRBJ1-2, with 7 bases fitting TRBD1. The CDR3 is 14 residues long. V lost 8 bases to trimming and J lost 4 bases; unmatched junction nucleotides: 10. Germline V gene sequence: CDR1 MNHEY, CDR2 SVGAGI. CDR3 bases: TGTGCCAGCGGAAGGACAGGAGAGGGCTATGGCTACACCTTC. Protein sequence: CASGRTGEGYGYTF.

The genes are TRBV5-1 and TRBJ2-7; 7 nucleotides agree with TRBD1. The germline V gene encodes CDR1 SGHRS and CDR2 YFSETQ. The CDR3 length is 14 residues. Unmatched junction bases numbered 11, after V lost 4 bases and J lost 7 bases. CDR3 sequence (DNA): TGCGCCAGCAGCCGAAAACAGGGGTCGAGTGAGCAGTACTTC. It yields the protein CASSRKQGSSEQYF.

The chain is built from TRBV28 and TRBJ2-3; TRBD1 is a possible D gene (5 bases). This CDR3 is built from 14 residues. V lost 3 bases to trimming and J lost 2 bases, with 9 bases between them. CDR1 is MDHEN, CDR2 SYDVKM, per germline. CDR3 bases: TGTGCCAGCAGTTTGGGGCCAGCCACAGATACGCAGTATTTT. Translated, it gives CASSLGPATDTQYF.

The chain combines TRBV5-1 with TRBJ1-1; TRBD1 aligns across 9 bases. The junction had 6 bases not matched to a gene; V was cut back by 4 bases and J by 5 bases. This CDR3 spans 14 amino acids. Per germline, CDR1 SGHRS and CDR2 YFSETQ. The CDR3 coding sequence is TGCGCCAGCAGCCCGGGGACAGGGTTTACTGAAGCTTTCTTT. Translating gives CASSPGTGFTEAFF.

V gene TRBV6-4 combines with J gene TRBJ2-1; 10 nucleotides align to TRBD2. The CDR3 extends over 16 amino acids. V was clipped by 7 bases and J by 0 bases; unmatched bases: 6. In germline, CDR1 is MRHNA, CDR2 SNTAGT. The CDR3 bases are TGTGCCAGCAAGCGGGAGGGCACCAGCTCCTACAATGAGCAGTTCTTC. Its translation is CASKREGTSSYNEQFF.

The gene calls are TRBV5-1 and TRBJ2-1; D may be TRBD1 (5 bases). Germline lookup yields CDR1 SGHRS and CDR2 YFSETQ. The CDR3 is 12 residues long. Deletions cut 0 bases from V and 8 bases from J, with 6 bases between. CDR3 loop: CASSLGRDEQFF. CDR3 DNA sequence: TGCGCCAGCAGCTTGGGCAGGGATGAGCAGTTCTTC. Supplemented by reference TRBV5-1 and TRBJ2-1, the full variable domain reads KAGVTQTPRYLIKTRGQQVTLSCSPISGHRSVSWYQQTPGQGLQFLFEYFSETQRNKGNFPGRFSGRQFSNSRSEMNVSTLELGDSALYLCASSLGRDEQFFGPGTRLTVL.

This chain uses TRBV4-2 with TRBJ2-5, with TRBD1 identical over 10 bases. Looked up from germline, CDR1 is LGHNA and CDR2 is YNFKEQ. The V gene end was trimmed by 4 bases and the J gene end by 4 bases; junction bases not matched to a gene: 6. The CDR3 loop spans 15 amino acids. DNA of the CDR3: TGTGCCAGCAGCCTTGGGACAGGGGAGGTAGAGACCCAGTACTTC. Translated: CASSLGTGEVETQYF.

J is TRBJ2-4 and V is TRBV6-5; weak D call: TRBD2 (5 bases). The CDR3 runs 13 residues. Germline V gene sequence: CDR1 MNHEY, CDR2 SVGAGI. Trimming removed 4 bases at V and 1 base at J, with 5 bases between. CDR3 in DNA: TGTGCCAGCAGTTCGGGGGCCAAAAACATTCAGTACTTC. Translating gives CASSSGAKNIQYF.

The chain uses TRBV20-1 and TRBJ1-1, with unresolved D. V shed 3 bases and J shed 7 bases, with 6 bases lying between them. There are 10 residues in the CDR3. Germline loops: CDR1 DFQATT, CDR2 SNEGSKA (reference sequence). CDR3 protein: CSASRDEAFF. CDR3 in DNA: TGCAGTGCTAGTCGGGATGAAGCTTTCTTT.

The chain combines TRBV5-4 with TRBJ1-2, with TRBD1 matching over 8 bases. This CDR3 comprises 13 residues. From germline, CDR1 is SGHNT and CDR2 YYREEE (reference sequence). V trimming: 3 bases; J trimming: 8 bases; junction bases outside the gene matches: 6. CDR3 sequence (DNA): TGTGCCAGCAGCTCCAGGGGGCGGAGGGGCTACACCTTC. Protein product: CASSSRGRRGYTF.

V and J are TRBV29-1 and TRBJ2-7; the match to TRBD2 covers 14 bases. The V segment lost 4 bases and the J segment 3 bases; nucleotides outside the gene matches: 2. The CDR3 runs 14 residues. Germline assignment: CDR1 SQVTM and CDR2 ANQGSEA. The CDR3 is CSVGGLAGGYEQYF. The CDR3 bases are TGCAGCGTTGGAGGACTAGCGGGAGGCTACGAGCAGTACTTC.